The clone carrying this T cell receptor (beta chain) occurred a few times. Its cognate antigen is unknown. CDR1 is SEHNR, CDR2 FQNEAQ, per germline (reference sequence). The V end was cut by 5 bases, the J end by 7 bases, with 6 bases between. The CDR3 has 12 amino acids. Generated by immunoSEQ multiplex PCR, the TCRdb table keeps only in-frame clones and is missing some. The sample has about 200,000 clones; around 80% are singletons. This sample was included in a study of cytomegalovirus exposure and HLA in healthy donors. Study-wide results and caveats: It was reported that the classifier diagnosed cytomegalovirus status with high specificity and sensitivity in both the original and validation cohorts. In vitro, a few CMV-associated chains proved specific for CMV antigens. There were around 160 TCR beta chains listed as cytomegalovirus-associated.

This rearrangement joins TRBV7-9 to TRBJ1-6; no firm D call. The sample consisted of PBMCs. This clonotype was obtained from a woman in her 30s in good health and CMV-seronegative. As DNA, the CDR3 is TGTGCCAGCAGCCCGGGGAATTCACCCCTCCACTTT. Translation gives CASSPGNSPLHF.